The following is a T cell receptor (beta chain) sequence with its context. What antigen it recognizes has not been identified. No per-base quality is available; no much larger clone lies one base away. TCRbeta CDR3 regions were amplified from genomic DNA by means of the immunoSEQ Assay, a bias-controlled multiplex PCR. From the authors' description of their analysis: The number of nucleated cells in each sample was estimated from the amplification of reference gene primers within the assay. Sequence reads were collapsed and filtered to measure the absolute abundance of every unique TCRbeta CDR3 rearrangement. Productive Simpson clonality was computed per sample as the square root of Simpson's diversity index over productive rearrangements. Imported from immuneACCESS, the table was reduced by TCRdb to in-frame sequences with V and J called. These copies leave out some clones; in studies compared against another copy, an unresolved V gene accounts for under half, and the cause of the remainder is not known. V, J and clone size are those of that table, while D and trimming were read from the DNA. For this sample the table gives roughly 60,000 clones, of which 85% to 90% were detected only once. The leading ten clones occupy more than 8% of the sample.

The data stem from a study of blood T cell repertoires in COVID-19 (dated by TCRdb to 2019 to 2021). A note on the overall study: Collaborator samples came from the United States, Italy and Spain and covered acute and convalescent phases of COVID-19. The prospective study material was composed of cDNA or gDNA derived from T cells, B-cell-depleted T cells, or PBMCs. Sample metadata almost always included a de-identified subject ID, COVID-19 status, age in years and sex. Where HLA class I and class II types were available, the types were taken from metadata supplied by the sample provider, not from assay-based typing. The repertoires were released in a freely available public database meant as a resource for research on the immune response to SARS-CoV-2. Deeply sampled blood TCRbeta repertoires from subjects exposed to, actively infected with, or recovered from COVID-19 were included in the dataset. The samples were drawn from two sources: the first 160 participants of the ongoing ImmuneRACE study, and over 950 subjects contributed by 6 global collaborators.

Each collaborating institution followed its own protocols to collect whole blood in K2EDTA tubes. For TCRbeta analysis, collaborators shipped samples as frozen whole blood, isolated PBMCs, or DNA extracted from either of those sample types. Overall results and qualifications from the work: The quantity of clinical and demographic metadata differed by source and by participant and was supplied without curation.

This TCR was recovered from a man between 60 and 75 years old with active COVID-19. Sequenced: peripheral blood.

At the DNA level, the sequence is TGTGCCAGCAGTGATATAGAGAGAGGCGGGAGGGCCGTTGAGCAGTTCTTC. It is translated as CASSDIERGGRAVEQFF. The rearrangement joined TRBV2 to TRBJ2-1, with 9 junctional bases fitting TRBD2. From cysteine to phenylalanine, the CDR3 is 17 amino acids long. The CDR3 DNA has 51 bases and is translated from base 1. Via the germline V gene, CDR1 is SNHLY and CDR2 FYNNEI. V has 3 bases trimmed and J has 9 bases trimmed; junction bases matching no gene number 15. Extended through the reference TRBV2 and TRBJ2-1 proteins, this CDR3 yields the full variable domain: EPEVTQTPSHQVTQMGQEVILRCVPISNHLYFYWYRQILGQKVEFLVSFYNNEISEKSEIFDDQFSVERPDGSNFTLKIRSTKLEDSAMYFCASSDIERGGRAVEQFFGPGTRLTVL.